This TCR beta chain emerged from a study of cytomegalovirus exposure and HLA in healthy donors. Study-level information: Earlier work reported 90 million to 120 million unique TCR beta sequences from approximately 180 million T cells. Drawn from HLA-typed donors, tens of millions of unique TCRs were held in an early data release.

13 Jbeta primers and 60 Vbeta primers were used for the PCR. Repertoires were generated with immunoSEQ multiplex PCR, while TCRdb's copy carries only in-frame clones and drops some. This table has about 200,000 clones, 75% to 90% appearing once. As to this clone: Its antigen remains unidentified.

The CDR3 has 15 amino acids. V lost 3 bases and J 1 base, leaving 10 bases between the germline ends. Study-wide points: The study labeled roughly 160 TCR beta chains cytomegalovirus-associated. TCR beta V segments were, for the most part, productive about 87% or about 30% of the time in an earlier analysis.

The clonotype comes from a woman in her twenties or thirties in good health and CMV-seronegative. Sequencing was carried out using PBMCs. The gene calls are TRBV23-1 and TRBJ1-3; D might be TRBD1 (5 bases). TRBV23-1 has ORF status, its function being uncertain. CDR3 sequence: CASSQEGDSGNTIYF. The CDR3 DNA reads as TGCGCCAGCAGTCAGGAAGGGGATTCTGGAAACACCATATATTTT.